This TCR beta chain was retrieved from a study of identifying expanded T cells in peripheral blood. Study observations and caveats: Technical replicates showed about 1.2 changed clones; roughly two weeks 15 to 20; four weeks 19.

Only in-frame clones appear in the TCRdb table, and some are missing; sequencing was by immunoSEQ multiplex PCR. The table lists 50,000 to 65,000 clones, roughly nine tenths of them singletons. The CDR3 loop spans 15 amino acids. Germline V lookup: CDR1 MNHEY, CDR2 SVGAGI. For this clone: Its antigen is still unknown. Compared with germline, one end of the junction differs, possibly owing to a read error.

Sequenced input: blood. The chain joins TRBV6-5 to TRBJ2-1; tentatively, D is TRBD2 (5 bases). The TCR sequence derives from a person aged 18 to 69 in good health. CDR3 loop: CASSYRKDSHNEQFF. CDR3 coding DNA: TGTGCCAGCAGTTACCGAAAGGACTCCCACAATGAGCAGTTCTTC.